This passage covers 22 T cell receptor beta chains from one sample sequenced in a study of identifying expanded T cells in peripheral blood. The protocol was immunoSEQ multiplex PCR, while the TCRdb copy is restricted to in-frame clones and leaves out a portion. The data hold 100,000 or so clones, with 87% observed a single time. The sample was blood. These TCRs come from a person aged 18-70 years in good health.

The chain joins TRBV7-9 to TRBJ2-7; D is perhaps TRBD2 (7 bases). Germline loops: CDR1 SEHNR, CDR2 FQNEAQ (reference sequence). Trimming removed 1 base from V and 5 bases from J, with 18 bases in between. CDR3 length: 16 residues. This CDR3 reads CASSLGGGPPINEQYF. For the CDR3, the DNA is TGTGCCAGCAGCTTAGGCGGGGGCCCCCCCATCAACGAGCAGTACTTC.

The chain employs TRBV4-3 and TRBJ2-2; 7 positions agree with TRBD2. Trimming removed 1 base from V and 3 bases from J; junction bases left unmatched: 5. Germline CDR1 reads LGHNA; CDR2 reads YSLEER. The CDR3 covers 16 residues. The CDR3 reads CASSQGGGFDTGELFF. CDR3 bases: TGCGCCAGCAGCCAAGGGGGGGGATTCGACACCGGGGAGCTGTTTTTT.

V is TRBV7-9 and J is TRBJ1-2; D possibly corresponds to TRBD1 (6 bases). CDR1 is SEHNR, CDR2 FQNEAQ, per germline (reference sequence). The CDR3 contains 15 residues. Trimming took 1 base from V and 3 from J, leaving 12 bases between them. The CDR3 DNA sequence: TGTGCCAGCAGCTTAGGACAGGCAAACCACTATGGCTACACCTTC. Its protein is CASSLGQANHYGYTF.

The gene calls are TRBV2 and TRBJ2-5; D possibly corresponds to TRBD2 (6 bases). The germline V gene encodes CDR1 SNHLY and CDR2 FYNNEI. Trimming pared 7 bases from V and 1 base from J, leaving 13 bases between. CDR3 length: 14 amino acids. The CDR3 loop reads CASNWRGVQETQYF. CDR3 DNA sequence: TGTGCCAGCAATTGGCGGGGAGTCCAAGAGACCCAGTACTTC.

The chain combines TRBV6-5 with TRBJ2-5; 7 positions agree with TRBD2. The V segment lost 7 bases and the J segment 8 bases; nucleotides outside the gene matches: 16. The CDR3 covers 15 residues. Germline V gives CDR1 MNHEY, CDR2 SVGAGI. The CDR3 region has the DNA TGTGCCAGCAACCTGGGAGGGAATGCCCCAAGAACCCAGTACTTC. It translates to CASNLGGNAPRTQYF.

This clone was counted many times. This sample also contains other DNA sequences that code for the same CDR3. The rearrangement joins TRBV28 to TRBJ1-2; D unresolved. CDR3 length: 11 residues. V gave up 4 bases and J gave up 1 base, with 1 base separating them. Germline loops: CDR1 MDHEN, CDR2 SYDVKM. For the CDR3, the DNA is TGTGCCAGCAGTTATAACTATGGCTACACCTTC. Amino acid sequence: CASSYNYGYTF.

This clone appeared a few times. The same CDR3 is also encoded by other DNA sequences in this sample. The J gene is TRBJ2-2, the V gene TRBV19; D gene uncertain. Per the germline V gene, CDR1 is LNHDA and CDR2 is SQIVND (reference sequence). V was trimmed by 6 bases and J by 4 bases, leaving 12 bases between them. The CDR3 extends over 14 amino acids. The CDR3 reads CASSQDRITGELFF. The DNA for the CDR3 is TGTGCCAGTAGCCAGGACCGAATCACCGGGGAGCTGTTTTTT.

The V gene is TRBV7-4, the J gene TRBJ1-6; a possible D gene is TRBD1 (5 bases). V lost 5 bases and J 0 bases, leaving 14 bases between the germline ends. The CDR3 runs to 17 residues. CDR1 is SGHVT, CDR2 SQSDAQ, per germline. CDR3 DNA sequence: TGTGCCAGCAGCCCCCGGGGGGGGAGCTCCTATAATTCACCCCTCCACTTT. Translating gives CASSPRGGSSYNSPLHF.

This chain joins TRBV6-1 and TRBJ2-7; D gene uncertain. The V and J ends lost 2 bases and 2 bases respectively, with 13 bases between them. Germline CDR1 reads MNHNS; CDR2 reads SASEGT. The CDR3 runs 15 residues. CDR3 sequence (DNA): TGTGCCAGCAGTGAAAGTGTGCACAGCCCCTACGAGCAGTACTTC. It translates to CASSESVHSPYEQYF.

The J gene is TRBJ2-5, the V gene TRBV5-6; tentatively, D is TRBD2 (6 bases). The V end lost 4 bases, the J end lost 5 bases, and 15 bases lay between the germline ends. The CDR3 spans 14 residues. Germline CDR1 reads SGHDT; CDR2 reads YYEEEE. CDR3 loop: CASSTGLQVETQYF. The CDR3 coding sequence is TGTGCCAGCAGCACGGGACTCCAGGTGGAGACCCAGTACTTC.

This clone was observed a single time. The V call is TRBV6-4, the J call TRBJ2-7, with D possibly being TRBD1 or TRBD2 (5 bases each). The CDR3 is made up of 16 amino acids. The germline V gene has CDR1 MRHNA and CDR2 SNTAGT. With 7 bases removed from V and 7 bases from J, the gap between germline ends came to 26 bases. CDR3: CASKKQRGLRSVEQYF. CDR3 coding DNA: TGTGCCAGCAAGAAACAACGGGGCCTTAGATCAGTAGAGCAGTACTTC.

The rearrangement uses TRBV9 and TRBJ1-6; TRBD1 agrees at 12 bases. The V gene's germline CDR1 is SGDLS and CDR2 YYNGEE. V lost 3 bases, J lost 8 bases, and 12 bases stayed unmatched. The CDR3 extends over 18 amino acids. CDR3 in DNA: TGTGCCAGCAGCGGCCTTGGGGACAGGGGGCCTAGGCATTCACCCCTCCACTTT. This translates into CASSGLGDRGPRHSPLHF.

The rearrangement joins TRBV7-2 to TRBJ1-5, with 10 bases matching TRBD1. The CDR3 consists of 16 residues. With 1 base clipped from V and 3 bases from J, the junction kept 3 bases outside the gene matches. In germline, CDR1 is SGHTA, CDR2 FQGNSA. The CDR3 sequence: CASSLVGTGVNQPQHF. CDR3 in DNA: TGTGCCAGCAGCTTAGTAGGGACAGGGGTCAATCAGCCCCAGCATTTT.

This clone occurred once. This chain connects TRBV7-9 to TRBJ2-1; D unclear. V was cut by 6 bases and J by 5 bases, with 8 bases left in between. The CDR3 contains 12 residues. The germline gives CDR1 SEHNR, CDR2 FQNEAQ (reference sequence). The CDR3 region has the DNA TGTGCCAGCAGTAGGTTGGACAATGAGCAGTTCTTC. It yields the protein CASSRLDNEQFF. Full variable domain (remainder filled in from reference TRBV7-9 and TRBJ2-1): DTGVSQNPRHKITKRGQNVTFRCDPISEHNRLYWYRQTLGQGPEFLTYFQNEAQLEKSRLLSDRFSAERPKGSFSTLEIQRTEQGDSAMYLCASSRLDNEQFFGPGTRLTVL.

CDR3 in DNA: TGTGCCAGCAGTTATTTAACAGCGGACACTGAAGCTTTCTTT. It is translated as CASSYLTADTEAFF. This chain connects TRBV6-5 to TRBJ1-1; D not resolved. From germline, CDR1 is MNHEY and CDR2 SVGAGI. V lost 3 bases and J 3 bases, leaving 11 bases between the germline ends. CDR3 size: 14 residues.

As for this clone: The same CDR3 is also encoded by other DNA sequences in this sample. The J gene is TRBJ1-1, the V gene TRBV18; TRBD1 matches 7 bases. Losses at the gene ends were 3 bases for V and 3 bases for J; bases not matched to a gene: 4. There are 14 residues in the CDR3. Germline V gene data show CDR1 as KGHSH and CDR2 as LQKENI. The CDR3 reads CASSPQGGDTEAFF. CDR3 sequence (DNA): TGTGCCAGCTCACCCCAGGGGGGAGACACTGAAGCTTTCTTT.

In this sample, this clone turned up a few times. The rearrangement uses TRBV30 and TRBJ1-3, with D possibly TRBD1 on 5 matching bases. Germline assignment: CDR1 GTSNPN and CDR2 SVGIG (reference sequence). The CDR3 runs to 11 residues. Deletions cut 1 base from V and 7 bases from J, with 5 bases between. The CDR3 reads CAWSGGNTIYF. DNA for the CDR3: TGTGCCTGGAGTGGGGGGAACACCATATATTTT.

The V call is TRBV10-3, the J call TRBJ1-1; no definite D call. CDR1 is ENHRY, CDR2 SYGVKD, per germline. There are 15 residues in the CDR3. The V and J ends lost 0 bases and 1 base respectively, with 9 bases between them. DNA of the CDR3: TGTGCCATCAGTGAGTCGGCAATTGGGAACACTGAAGCTTTCTTT. The encoded protein is CAISESAIGNTEAFF.

The chain joins TRBV7-2 to TRBJ2-3; possibly TRBD2 for D (6 bases). In germline, CDR1 is SGHTA, CDR2 FQGNSA. Trimming took off 7 bases at V and 5 bases at J, with 10 bases between the two ends. The CDR3 runs 12 residues. This chain's CDR3 is CASTRREDTQYF. In DNA form, the CDR3 reads TGTGCCAGCACCCGGCGGGAAGATACGCAGTATTTT.

As DNA, the CDR3 is TGCGCCAGCAGCTGGGGACTAGCGGGCCGAGAGACCCAGTACTTC. Residues: CASSWGLAGRETQYF. The chain couples TRBV5-1 to TRBJ2-5; 12 bases are a match to TRBD2. Germline assignment: CDR1 SGHRS and CDR2 YFSETQ. CDR3 size: 15 residues. With 3 bases clipped from V and 4 bases from J, the junction kept 4 bases outside the gene matches.

The chain is built from TRBV6-6 and TRBJ1-2, with TRBD1 matching 9 bases. The trim removed 2 bases at V and 7 bases at J, leaving 11 bases unmatched. Germline CDR1 is MNHNY and CDR2 is SVGAGI (reference sequence). The length of the CDR3 is 16 residues. CDR3 sequence reads: CASSYPVGTGWGGYTF. CDR3 DNA sequence: TGTGCCAGCAGTTACCCAGTTGGGACAGGGTGGGGTGGCTACACCTTC.

V is TRBV2 and J is TRBJ1-4; D uncertain. CDR1 and CDR2 (germline): SNHLY, FYNNEI. This CDR3 is 11 amino acids long. V lost 8 bases and J lost 7, with 8 bases in between. CDR3 DNA: TGTGCCAGCTCGGTGATTGAAAAACTGTTTTTT. Translating gives CASSVIEKLFF. The entire variable domain, with the rest obtained from reference TRBV2 and TRBJ1-4, is as follows: EPEVTQTPSHQVTQMGQEVILRCVPISNHLYFYWYRQILGQKVEFLVSFYNNEISEKSEIFDDQFSVERPDGSNFTLKIRSTKLEDSAMYFCASSVIEKLFFGSGTQLSVL.